This passage covers 28 T cell receptor beta chains from one sample sequenced in a study of T-cell memory formation after mild COVID-19. TCRdb used MiXCR to reprocess the 5' RACE reads, holding one entry per CDR3 protein. The sample includes around 340,000 distinct CDR3 sequences, more than 20% seen only once; the top ten take under 15%. The sample was PBMCs or a T cell subset sorted from them (not recorded which). All receptors derive from an adult woman who had mild COVID-19 (a few samples of this study predate the infection). Cell type and time point are not known.

At least ten counts were recorded for this clonotype. CDR3 loop: CASSEEQGGGETQYF. Here the CDR3 DNA reads TGTGCCAGCAGCGAGGAACAGGGGGGAGGTGAGACCCAGTACTTC. V usage is TRBV9 and J usage is TRBJ2-5; 8 bases match TRBD1. Per the germline V gene, CDR1 is SGDLS and CDR2 is YYNGEE. This CDR3 comprises 15 residues. Unmatched junction bases numbered 9, after V lost 3 bases and J lost 5 bases.

This clonotype has just a few counts. This sequence joins TRBV6-2 or TRBV6-3 and TRBJ2-3; D is unclear. The germline gives CDR1 MNHEY, CDR2 SVGEGT. V was clipped by 6 bases and J by 8 bases, with 12 bases between them. The CDR3 is 12 amino acids. This chain's CDR3 is CASRSGLGTQYF. The CDR3 nucleotides read TGTGCCAGCAGATCCGGGCTGGGTACGCAGTATTTT.

This chain connects TRBV5-1 to TRBJ1-2, with D possibly TRBD1 on 6 matching bases. Germline CDR1 is SGHRS and CDR2 is YFSETQ. The CDR3 runs 15 residues. Between the trimmed V and J ends, which lost 5 bases and 0 bases, there was a span of 14 bases. The CDR3 region is CASRQGGTANYGYTF. As DNA, the CDR3 is TGCGCCAGCAGGCAAGGGGGAACAGCTAACTATGGCTACACCTTC.

This clonotype was counted between two and nine times. The chain is built from TRBV4-2 and TRBJ2-2, with a tentative D call TRBD1 (5 bases). V dropped 0 bases and J dropped 9 bases, with 14 bases sitting between them. Per the germline V gene, CDR1 is LGHNA and CDR2 is YNFKEQ. The CDR3 is 15 amino acids. In DNA form, the CDR3 reads TGTGCCAGCAGCCAAGATCTCTCCAGGGCCCGGGAGCTGTTTTTT. It translates to CASSQDLSRARELFF.

This clonotype was picked up a small number of times. The V and J genes are TRBV5-1 and TRBJ1-6, with D possibly TRBD1 on 6 matching bases. CDR1 is SGHRS, CDR2 YFSETQ, per germline. The CDR3 loop spans 14 amino acids. The V and J ends lost 4 bases and 10 bases respectively, with 15 bases between them. CDR3 protein: CASSLQGLSSPLHF. DNA of the CDR3: TGCGCCAGCAGCCTACAGGGACTGAGCTCACCCCTCCACTTT.

The J gene is TRBJ1-2, the V gene TRBV20-1; tentative D call: TRBD1 (6 bases). The V gene lost 6 bases and the J gene lost 5 bases, with 22 bases spanning the gap. Germline CDR1 DFQATT, CDR2 SNEGSKA (reference sequence). The CDR3 spans 15 residues. The CDR3 coding sequence is TGCAGTGCCACCATCGACAGGCCGTTATGGTATGGCTACACCTTC. Amino acids: CSATIDRPLWYGYTF.

This clonotype was observed a few times. The gene calls are TRBV7-6 and TRBJ2-7; no clear D. The CDR3 length is 13 residues. V shed 3 bases and J shed 3 bases, with 9 bases lying between them. Germline V gene lookup returns CDR1 SGHVS and CDR2 FNYEAQ. The chain's CDR3 is CASSLGGFYEQYF. The CDR3 nucleotides are TGTGCCAGCAGCTTGGGTGGCTTCTACGAGCAGTACTTC.

This chain connects TRBV21-1 to TRBJ1-4. TRBV21-1 has pseudogene status. The CDR3 covers 13 residues. The chain's CDR3 is CASSRRFNEKLFF. The CDR3 DNA reads TGTGCCAGCAGCAGGCGATTTAATGAAAAACTGTTTTTT.

The table lists this clonotype with a few counts. The chain combines TRBV15 with TRBJ2-6; 8 bases line up with TRBD1. V shed 1 base, J shed 18 bases, and the junction held 2 bases outside the gene matches. The germline CDR1 and CDR2 sequences are LNHNV and YYDKDF (reference sequence). There are 11 residues in the CDR3. For the CDR3, the DNA is TGTGCCACCAGCAGAGGGACAGGGCGGACTTTC. It specifies CATSRGTGRTF. The full variable domain, with the rest looked up from reference TRBV15 and TRBJ2-6, is DAMVIQNPRYQVTQFGKPVTLSCSQTLNHNVMYWYQQKSSQAPKLLFHYYDKDFNNEADTPDNFQSRRPNTSFCFLDIRSPGLGDTAMYLCATSRGTGRTFGAGSRLTVL.

By sample share, this clonotype is medium-sized (0.01 to 0.1%). V and J are TRBV5-6 and TRBJ2-1; 7 bases agree with TRBD1. Germline V lookup: CDR1 SGHDT, CDR2 YYEEEE. V trimming: 4 bases; J trimming: 0 bases; junction bases outside the gene matches: 4. This CDR3 is built from 15 residues. Written as DNA, the CDR3 is TGTGCCAGCAGCCCAGGGGGAAGCTCCTACAATGAGCAGTTCTTC. The encoded protein is CASSPGGSSYNEQFF.

This clonotype was recorded a few times. The junction does not match germline at one end; this may be a read error. The J gene is TRBJ1-1, the V gene TRBV7-9; unclear D gene. This CDR3 has 15 amino acids. CDR1 and CDR2 from the germline V gene are SEHNR and FQNEAQ (reference sequence). The CDR3 DNA is TGTGCCAGCAGCTTAGCGCCGACTGTGAACACTCAAGCTTTCTTT. It encodes CASSLAPTVNTQAFF.

For the CDR3, the DNA is TGTGCCAGCAGCAGGCGGGACAGGGCTAGCACAGATACGCAGTATTTT. Protein: CASSRRDRASTDTQYF. The chain recombines TRBV21-1 with TRBJ2-3; the table assigns TRBD1, which was not confirmed against the DNA. TRBV21-1 is labeled a pseudogene. The CDR3 totals 16 residues.

The chain recombines TRBV20-1 with TRBJ1-5; no definite D call. CDR1 and CDR2 (germline): DFQATT, SNEGSKA (reference sequence). Deletions cut 3 bases from V and 7 bases from J, with 13 bases between. The CDR3 extends over 13 amino acids. The CDR3 reads CSARVPGVQPQHF. The CDR3, as DNA: TGCAGTGCTAGGGTACCCGGGGTCCAGCCCCAGCATTTT.

The V and J genes are TRBV6-5 and TRBJ2-3; D is undetermined. The germline V gene encodes CDR1 MNHEY and CDR2 SVGAGI. The CDR3 extends over 15 amino acids. V lost 2 bases to trimming and J lost 0 bases, with 9 bases between them. This chain's CDR3 is CASSYHRGSTDTQYF. The DNA of the CDR3 is TGTGCCAGCAGTTACCATCGTGGGAGCACAGATACGCAGTATTTT.

This chain links TRBV10-2 with TRBJ1-4; tentatively, D is TRBD1 (5 bases). Germline values: CDR1 WSHSY, CDR2 SAAADI. V was cut by 8 bases and J by 8 bases, with 15 bases left in between. This CDR3 has 13 amino acids. CDR3 DNA: TGCGCCAGCTGGGGGGGTACCCGGGAAAAACTGTTTTTT. Translation gives CASWGGTREKLFF.

V gene TRBV20-1 combines with J gene TRBJ2-7, with 9 positions matching TRBD1. The V and J ends lost 1 base and 0 bases, in that order; junction bases with no gene match: 10. Per the germline V gene, CDR1 is DFQATT and CDR2 is SNEGSKA (reference sequence). The CDR3 is 17 amino acids. The chain's CDR3 is CSARASDRGPSSYEQYF. The CDR3 DNA is TGCAGTGCTAGAGCCTCGGACAGGGGCCCGAGCTCCTACGAGCAGTACTTC.

This chain links TRBV6-5 with TRBJ1-2; 8 bases agree with TRBD1. The CDR3 has 13 residues. The J segment lost 6 bases and the V segment lost 7 bases, leaving 7 bases of the junction unmatched. CDR1 and CDR2 from the germline V gene are MNHEY and SVGAGI. As DNA, the CDR3 is TGTGCCAGCAAGGCGAACAGGGGGAATGGCTACACCTTC. It is translated as CASKANRGNGYTF.

This clonotype was recorded a few times. This chain uses TRBV5-1 with TRBJ2-6; either TRBD1 or TRBD2 may fit D (5 bases each). Looked up from germline, CDR1 is SGHRS and CDR2 is YFSETQ. The CDR3 is made up of 17 amino acids. Trimming pared 4 bases from V and 0 bases from J, leaving 14 bases between. In nucleotides, the CDR3 is TGCGCCAGCAGCGAGGGACCTACGAGCTCTGGGGCCAACGTCCTGACTTTC. Protein product: CASSEGPTSSGANVLTF.

V usage is TRBV20-1 and J usage is TRBJ1-2; D perhaps matches TRBD1 (5 bases). Germline V gene data show CDR1 as DFQATT and CDR2 as SNEGSKA (reference sequence). Deletions cut 6 bases from V and 1 base from J, with 9 bases between. This CDR3 has 12 residues. The CDR3 here is CSAADSNYGYTF. In nucleotides, the CDR3 is TGCAGTGCAGCAGACAGTAACTATGGCTACACCTTC.

The V gene is TRBV10-3, the J gene TRBJ2-3, with no clear D. Per the germline V gene, CDR1 is ENHRY and CDR2 is SYGVKD. The length of the CDR3 is 12 residues. Trimming removed 3 bases at V and 5 bases at J, with 6 bases between. The CDR3 DNA reads TGTGCCATCAGTGAAAATAGAGATACGCAGTATTTT. Residues: CAISENRDTQYF.

This clonotype was seen a handful of times. The chain couples TRBV5-1 to TRBJ2-1; D gene ambiguous. The CDR3 consists of 15 residues. Trimming removed 4 bases from V and 1 base from J, with 12 bases in between. The germline V gene has CDR1 SGHRS and CDR2 YFSETQ. The chain's CDR3 is CASSPRTVSYNEQFF. The CDR3 DNA is TGCGCCAGCAGCCCCAGGACGGTTTCCTACAATGAGCAGTTCTTC. The variable domain in full, with the rest retrieved from reference TRBV5-1 and TRBJ2-1, is KAGVTQTPRYLIKTRGQQVTLSCSPISGHRSVSWYQQTPGQGLQFLFEYFSETQRNKGNFPGRFSGRQFSNSRSEMNVSTLELGDSALYLCASSPRTVSYNEQFFGPGTRLTVL.

The genes are TRBV11-1 and TRBJ2-1; tentative D call: TRBD1 (5 bases). V lost 5 bases, J lost 5 bases, and 19 bases lay in between. Germline V lookup: CDR1 SGHAT, CDR2 FQDESV (reference sequence). The CDR3 length is 16 residues. CDR3 protein: CASSRRGSPMDNEQFF. In DNA, the CDR3 is TGTGCCAGCAGCCGAAGGGGATCCCCCATGGACAATGAGCAGTTCTTC.

The chain couples TRBV5-1 to TRBJ1-5, with 9 bases identical to TRBD1. The ends lost 0 bases at V and 6 bases at J; junction bases unmatched: 7. This CDR3 spans 16 amino acids. The germline V gene has CDR1 SGHRS and CDR2 YFSETQ. The CDR3 DNA follows: TGCGCCAGCAGCTTGGCCGAGGACAGGGGACGTCAGCCCCAGCATTTT. It is translated as CASSLAEDRGRQPQHF.

The chain recombines TRBV5-1 with TRBJ1-1; the D is unclear. The germline V gene encodes CDR1 SGHRS and CDR2 YFSETQ. V gave up 0 bases and J gave up 0 bases, with 15 bases separating them. There are 17 residues in the CDR3. Here the CDR3 reads CASSLAEIRGMNTEAFF. CDR3 in DNA: TGCGCCAGCAGCTTGGCCGAGATACGAGGGATGAACACTGAAGCTTTCTTT.

This clonotype came up a few times. This chain uses TRBV27 with TRBJ1-1, with 7 bases that match TRBD1. Germline CDR1 and CDR2: MNHEY and SMNVEV (reference sequence). The CDR3 loop spans 14 amino acids. V lost 2 bases to trimming and J lost 5 bases; unmatched junction nucleotides: 5. CDR3 sequence (DNA): TGTGCCAGCAGTTTACCACAGGGGAGGACTGAAGCTTTCTTT. Translated: CASSLPQGRTEAFF.

This sequence joins TRBV7-9 and TRBJ1-1; a possible D gene is TRBD1 (5 bases). There are 15 residues in the CDR3. CDR1 is SEHNR, CDR2 FQNEAQ, per germline (reference sequence). V gave up 5 bases and J gave up 4 bases, with 17 bases separating them. The CDR3 loop reads CASSPPTGSGTEAFF. Here the CDR3 DNA reads TGTGCCAGCAGCCCCCCCACAGGCTCTGGCACTGAAGCTTTCTTT.

V and J are TRBV7-9 and TRBJ2-3; 10 bases match TRBD2. CDR3 size: 16 residues. Trimming removed 5 bases from V and 2 bases from J; junction bases left unmatched: 7. Germline CDR1 reads SEHNR; CDR2 reads FQNEAQ (reference sequence). CDR3 loop: CASSLTSGIFTDTQYF. The CDR3 DNA reads TGTGCCAGCAGCCTTACTAGCGGGATTTTCACAGATACGCAGTATTTT.

The chain couples TRBV7-9 to TRBJ1-6; TRBD1 might be the D (6 bases). The ends were cut back, 5 bases at V and 5 bases at J, with 13 bases in the middle. The CDR3 length is 15 residues. Germline V CDR1 and CDR2: SEHNR, FQNEAQ (reference sequence). Here the CDR3 reads CASSAGTTHNSPLHF. The DNA for the CDR3 is TGTGCCAGCAGCGCGGGGACAACCCATAATTCACCCCTCCACTTT.